Listed below are T cell receptor beta chains from one sample, sequenced in a study of cytomegalovirus exposure and HLA in healthy donors. Clones were read by immunoSEQ multiplex PCR, and TCRdb kept only the in-frame ones, dropping some. In the table there are about 130,000 clones, around 93% of which are singletons. What was sequenced was PBMCs. These receptors were collected from a young man in good health and CMV-seropositive. Both conserved end residues are part of each CDR3. The order of the fields is D gene, clone size, J gene, V gene, CDR3 DNA, CDR3 protein. D genes are given only for firm matches. Size values are once, few and many counts, or a class for expanded clones, and some rows have none.

d_gene: .
abundance: .
j_gene: TRBJ1-5
v_gene: TRBV19
CDR3nt: TGTGCCAGTAGTACAGGGGAGTATCAGCCCCAGCATTTT
CDR3aa: CASSTGEYQPQHF

d_gene: .
abundance: .
j_gene: TRBJ2-7
v_gene: TRBV2
CDR3nt: TGTGCCAGCAGTAGGGGCTACGAGCAGTACTTC
CDR3aa: CASSRGYEQYF

d_gene: TRBD2
abundance: .
j_gene: TRBJ2-7
v_gene: TRBV7-2
CDR3nt: TGTGCCAGCAGCGCCGGGACTAGCATCTACGAGCAGTACTTC
CDR3aa: CASSAGTSIYEQYF

d_gene: .
abundance: .
j_gene: TRBJ1-2
v_gene: TRBV19
CDR3nt: TGTGCCAGTAGTCCCCTCGGGGGGCAACGAAATGGCTACACCTTC
CDR3aa: CASSPLGGQRNGYTF

d_gene: TRBD2
abundance: .
j_gene: TRBJ2-3
v_gene: TRBV28
CDR3nt: TGTGCCAGCAGTTTGGGGGGAGGGCCGGGAGATACGCAGTATTTT
CDR3aa: CASSLGGGPGDTQYF

d_gene: TRBD1
abundance: .
j_gene: TRBJ1-5
v_gene: TRBV4-1
CDR3nt: TGCGCCAGCAGTCCGGGACAGGTAATAGAGGGGAATCAGCCCCAGCATTTT
CDR3aa: CASSPGQVIEGNQPQHF

d_gene: .
abundance: .
j_gene: TRBJ1-5
v_gene: TRBV18
CDR3nt: TGTGCCAGCTCACCACGGGGAGGGAGGGGTAGCAATCAGCCCCAGCATTTT
CDR3aa: CASSPRGGRGSNQPQHF

d_gene: .
abundance: .
j_gene: TRBJ2-3
v_gene: TRBV6-4
CDR3nt: TGTGCCAGCAGTGCTACAGATACGCAGTATTTT
CDR3aa: CASSATDTQYF

d_gene: .
abundance: .
j_gene: TRBJ2-3
v_gene: TRBV13
CDR3nt: TGTGCCAGCACCACCTGGGGTGGGGCTAGCACAGATACGCAGTATTTT
CDR3aa: CASTTWGGASTDTQYF

d_gene: TRBD1
abundance: .
j_gene: TRBJ2-1
v_gene: TRBV5-4
CDR3nt: TGTGCCAGCAGCCACGAAGGGACAGGATACAATGAGCAGTTCTTC
CDR3aa: CASSHEGTGYNEQFF

d_gene: .
abundance: .
j_gene: TRBJ2-1
v_gene: TRBV2
CDR3nt: TGTGCCAGCAGTGAATACAGTGGGCTCATCAATGAGCAGTTCTTC
CDR3aa: CASSEYSGLINEQFF

d_gene: TRBD1
abundance: .
j_gene: TRBJ1-1
v_gene: TRBV28
CDR3nt: TGTGCCAGCACCCTAATAGGGACAGAAGGGTTTGGAGCTTTCTTT
CDR3aa: CASTLIGTEGFGAFF

d_gene: TRBD1
abundance: .
j_gene: TRBJ1-2
v_gene: TRBV7-9
CDR3nt: TGTGCCAGCAGCCTTCCCAGACAGGGGGCTGTGGGCTACACCTTC
CDR3aa: CASSLPRQGAVGYTF

d_gene: .
abundance: .
j_gene: TRBJ2-7
v_gene: TRBV28
CDR3nt: TGTGCCAGCAGTTTATCAGGGTTTCCCTCCTACGAGCAGTACTTC
CDR3aa: CASSLSGFPSYEQYF

d_gene: .
abundance: .
j_gene: TRBJ2-3
v_gene: TRBV29-1
CDR3nt: TGCAGCGTTGACGCTAGTCGTAGCACAGATACGCAGTATTTT
CDR3aa: CSVDASRSTDTQYF

d_gene: .
abundance: once
j_gene: TRBJ1-1
v_gene: TRBV19
CDR3nt: TGTGCCAGTAGTATTTCCCAGGGAGGGACGAACACTGAAGCTTTCTTT
CDR3aa: CASSISQGGTNTEAFF

d_gene: TRBD2
abundance: .
j_gene: TRBJ2-2
v_gene: TRBV6-1
CDR3nt: TGTGCCAGCAGTGAACTCGCGGGAGAGGCCACCGGGGAGCTGTTTTTT
CDR3aa: CASSELAGEATGELFF

d_gene: .
abundance: .
j_gene: TRBJ2-1
v_gene: TRBV29-1
CDR3nt: TGCAGCGTTGAGTGGCCCCGCTACAATGAGCAGTTCTTC
CDR3aa: CSVEWPRYNEQFF

d_gene: TRBD2
abundance: .
j_gene: TRBJ2-7
v_gene: TRBV2
CDR3nt: TGTGCCAGCAGGCTGACTAGCGGGAGCTACGAGCAGTACTTC
CDR3aa: CASRLTSGSYEQYF

d_gene: .
abundance: .
j_gene: TRBJ1-1
v_gene: TRBV9
CDR3nt: TGTGCCAGCAGCCCACACGAGAACACTGAAGCTTTCTTT
CDR3aa: CASSPHENTEAFF

d_gene: TRBD2
abundance: .
j_gene: TRBJ2-3
v_gene: TRBV27
CDR3nt: TGTGCCAGCACAATACCGGGACTAGCGGGAATTGGGTGGTATTTT
CDR3aa: CASTIPGLAGIGWYF

d_gene: .
abundance: .
j_gene: TRBJ2-3
v_gene: TRBV5-1
CDR3nt: TGCGCCAGCAGCTTGGATCCGGTCACAGATACGCAGTATTTT
CDR3aa: CASSLDPVTDTQYF

d_gene: TRBD2
abundance: .
j_gene: TRBJ2-2
v_gene: TRBV2
CDR3nt: TGTGCCAGCAAATTAGCGGGAGGGTCCGGGGAGCTGTTTTTT
CDR3aa: CASKLAGGSGELFF

d_gene: .
abundance: .
j_gene: TRBJ1-1
v_gene: TRBV5-1
CDR3nt: TGCGCCAGCAGCTTCTCGCGGAACACTGAAGCTTTCTTT
CDR3aa: CASSFSRNTEAFF

d_gene: .
abundance: .
j_gene: TRBJ2-1
v_gene: TRBV4-1
CDR3nt: TGCGCCAGCAGCCACGCCAGCGGGCCGAGCTCCTACAATGAGCAGTTCTTC
CDR3aa: CASSHASGPSSYNEQFF

d_gene: TRBD1
abundance: .
j_gene: TRBJ1-2
v_gene: TRBV28
CDR3nt: TGTGCCAGCAGTGTACAATGGACAGGGGGCGACTATGGCTACACCTTC
CDR3aa: CASSVQWTGGDYGYTF

d_gene: TRBD2
abundance: .
j_gene: TRBJ2-1
v_gene: TRBV30
CDR3nt: TGTGCCTGTCGGGGACTAGCGGGAAGGAGGAGCTCCTACAATGAGCAGTTCTTC
CDR3aa: CACRGLAGRRSSYNEQFF

d_gene: TRBD2
abundance: .
j_gene: TRBJ2-1
v_gene: TRBV28
CDR3nt: TGTGCCAGCAGCCTAGCGGGCACAAACAATGAGCAGTTCTTC
CDR3aa: CASSLAGTNNEQFF

d_gene: TRBD2
abundance: .
j_gene: TRBJ2-1
v_gene: TRBV7-6
CDR3nt: TGTGCCAGCAGCTTCCCTACTAGCGGGAGTAATGAGCAGTTCTTC
CDR3aa: CASSFPTSGSNEQFF

d_gene: .
abundance: .
j_gene: TRBJ2-7
v_gene: TRBV11-2
CDR3nt: TGTGCCAGCAGCTTACAGGCCTTGCCCTCCTACGAGCAGTACTTC
CDR3aa: CASSLQALPSYEQYF

d_gene: .
abundance: .
j_gene: TRBJ2-5
v_gene: TRBV5-1
CDR3nt: TGCGCCAGCAGCTTGGGGGCGGGTAAACAAGAGACCCAGTACTTC
CDR3aa: CASSLGAGKQETQYF

d_gene: TRBD2
abundance: .
j_gene: TRBJ2-3
v_gene: TRBV5-1
CDR3nt: TGCGCCAGCAGAGTAGGAGCTAGCGGGGGGGCCACAGATACGCAGTATTTT
CDR3aa: CASRVGASGGATDTQYF

d_gene: TRBD1
abundance: .
j_gene: TRBJ1-2
v_gene: TRBV10-3
CDR3nt: TGTGCCATCGAGAGAGGGACAGGGCCCGGGTCGGGCTACACCTTC
CDR3aa: CAIERGTGPGSGYTF

d_gene: .
abundance: .
j_gene: TRBJ1-4
v_gene: TRBV18
CDR3nt: TGTGCCAGCTCATACACCGCAACTAATGAAAAACTGTTTTTT
CDR3aa: CASSYTATNEKLFF

d_gene: .
abundance: .
j_gene: TRBJ1-1
v_gene: TRBV2
CDR3nt: TGTGCCAGCAGTCGGGAGGGTATGGTAGAAGCTTTCTTT
CDR3aa: CASSREGMVEAFF

d_gene: TRBD1
abundance: .
j_gene: TRBJ1-2
v_gene: TRBV28
CDR3nt: TGTGCCAGCAGTTTCTTCGTGGGTGGGAACACGTTGGACAGGGCCGGCTACACCTTC
CDR3aa: CASSFFVGGNTLDRAGYTF

d_gene: TRBD2
abundance: .
j_gene: TRBJ2-7
v_gene: TRBV27
CDR3nt: TGTGCCAGCAGTCGAACTAGCGGGAGCTACGAGCAGTACTTC
CDR3aa: CASSRTSGSYEQYF

d_gene: .
abundance: .
j_gene: TRBJ1-1
v_gene: TRBV18
CDR3nt: TGTGCCAGCTCGGGGAGGGCTGAAGCTTTCTTT
CDR3aa: CASSGRAEAFF

d_gene: .
abundance: .
j_gene: TRBJ2-3
v_gene: TRBV7-9
CDR3nt: TGTGCCAGCAGCTTAGCAGCAACAGATACGCAGTATTTT
CDR3aa: CASSLAATDTQYF

d_gene: TRBD2
abundance: .
j_gene: TRBJ2-7
v_gene: TRBV28
CDR3nt: TGTGCCAGCAAGTTAGCGGGAGGGAGCAGCTCCTACGAGCAGTACTTC
CDR3aa: CASKLAGGSSSYEQYF

d_gene: TRBD2
abundance: .
j_gene: TRBJ2-7
v_gene: TRBV7-2
CDR3nt: TGTGCCAGCAGCCCCCGGGTTACGACTAGCGGGAGACTCCTGTACTTC
CDR3aa: CASSPRVTTSGRLLYF

d_gene: .
abundance: .
j_gene: TRBJ2-3
v_gene: TRBV7-6
CDR3nt: TGTGCCAGCAGCTATCAAACGGGGGAGGCAGATACGCAGTATTTT
CDR3aa: CASSYQTGEADTQYF

d_gene: .
abundance: .
j_gene: TRBJ2-7
v_gene: TRBV6-1
CDR3nt: TGTGCCAGCAGGGGGGCCAAGCACCCCTACGAGCAGTACTTC
CDR3aa: CASRGAKHPYEQYF

d_gene: .
abundance: .
j_gene: TRBJ1-1
v_gene: TRBV7-9
CDR3nt: TGTGCCAGCAGCTTATTGGCAGGGAAGAACACTGAAGCTTTCTTT
CDR3aa: CASSLLAGKNTEAFF

d_gene: TRBD2
abundance: .
j_gene: TRBJ2-2
v_gene: TRBV7-2
CDR3nt: TGTGCCAGCAGCTTAGGGCTAGCGGCTACCGGGGAGCTGTTTTTT
CDR3aa: CASSLGLAATGELFF

d_gene: TRBD2
abundance: .
j_gene: TRBJ2-7
v_gene: TRBV28
CDR3nt: TGTGCCAGCAGTCGGAGGGAGGGCCCTTACGAGCAGTACTTC
CDR3aa: CASSRREGPYEQYF

d_gene: .
abundance: .
j_gene: TRBJ2-5
v_gene: TRBV6-5
CDR3nt: TGTGCCAGCAGTTACTCGACTCGGAATCGGGAGACCCAGTACTTC
CDR3aa: CASSYSTRNRETQYF

d_gene: TRBD1
abundance: .
j_gene: TRBJ1-3
v_gene: TRBV5-1
CDR3nt: TGCGCCAGCAGCCCCGACAGGGGGCAAGGAAACACCATATATTTT
CDR3aa: CASSPDRGQGNTIYF

d_gene: TRBD2
abundance: once
j_gene: TRBJ2-5
v_gene: TRBV2
CDR3nt: TGTGCCAGCAGTGATCGTCTAGCGGGAGTCGAGACCCAGTACTTC
CDR3aa: CASSDRLAGVETQYF

d_gene: TRBD1
abundance: .
j_gene: TRBJ2-3
v_gene: TRBV7-9
CDR3nt: TGTGCCAGCAGCTCGACAGGGCCGAACACAGATACGCAGTATTTT
CDR3aa: CASSSTGPNTDTQYF

d_gene: .
abundance: .
j_gene: TRBJ1-5
v_gene: TRBV10-1
CDR3nt: TGCGCCAGCAGTGAGTCGACTGGGCAGCCCCAGCATTTT
CDR3aa: CASSESTGQPQHF